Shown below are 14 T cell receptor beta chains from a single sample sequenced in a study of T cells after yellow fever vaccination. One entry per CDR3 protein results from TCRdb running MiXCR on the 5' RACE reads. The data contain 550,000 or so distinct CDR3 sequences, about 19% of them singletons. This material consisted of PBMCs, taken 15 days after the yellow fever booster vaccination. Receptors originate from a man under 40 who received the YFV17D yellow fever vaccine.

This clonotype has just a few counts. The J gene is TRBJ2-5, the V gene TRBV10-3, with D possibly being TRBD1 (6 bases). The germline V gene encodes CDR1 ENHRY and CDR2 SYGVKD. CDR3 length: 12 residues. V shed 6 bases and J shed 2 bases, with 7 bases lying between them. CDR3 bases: TGTGCCATCAGGGACAGACAAGAGACCCAGTACTTC. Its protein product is CAIRDRQETQYF.

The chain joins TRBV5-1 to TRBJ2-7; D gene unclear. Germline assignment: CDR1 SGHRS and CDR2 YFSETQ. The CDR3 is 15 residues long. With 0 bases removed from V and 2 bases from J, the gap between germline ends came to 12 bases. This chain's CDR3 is CASSLEPRPTYEQYF. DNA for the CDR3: TGCGCCAGCAGCTTGGAACCCCGGCCAACCTACGAGCAGTACTTC.

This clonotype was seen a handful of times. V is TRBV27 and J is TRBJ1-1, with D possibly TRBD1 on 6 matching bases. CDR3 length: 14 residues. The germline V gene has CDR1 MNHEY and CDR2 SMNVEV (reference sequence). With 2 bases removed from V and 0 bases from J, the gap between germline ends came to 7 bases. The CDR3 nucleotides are TGTGCCAGCAGTTTAGAGGGGGTGAACACTGAAGCTTTCTTT. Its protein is CASSLEGVNTEAFF.

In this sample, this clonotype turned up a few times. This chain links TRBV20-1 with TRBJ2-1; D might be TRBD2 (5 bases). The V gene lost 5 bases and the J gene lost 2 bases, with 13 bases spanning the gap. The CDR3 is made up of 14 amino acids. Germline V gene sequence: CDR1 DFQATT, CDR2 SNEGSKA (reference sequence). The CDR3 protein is CSAGGAIAYNEQFF. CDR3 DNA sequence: TGCAGTGCTGGAGGAGCGATCGCCTACAATGAGCAGTTCTTC.

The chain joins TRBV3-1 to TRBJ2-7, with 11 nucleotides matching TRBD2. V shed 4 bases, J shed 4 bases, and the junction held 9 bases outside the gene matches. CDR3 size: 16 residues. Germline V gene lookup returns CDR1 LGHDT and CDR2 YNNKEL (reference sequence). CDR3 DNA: TGTGCCAGCAGCCCCCGTAGCGGGAGGGCCAAATACGAGCAGTACTTC. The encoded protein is CASSPRSGRAKYEQYF.

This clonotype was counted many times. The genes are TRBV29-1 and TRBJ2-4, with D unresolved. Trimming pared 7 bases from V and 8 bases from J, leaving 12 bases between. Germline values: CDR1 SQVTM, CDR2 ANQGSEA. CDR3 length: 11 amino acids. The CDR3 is CSAFLSDIQYF. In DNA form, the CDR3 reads TGCAGCGCCTTCCTGAGCGACATTCAGTACTTC. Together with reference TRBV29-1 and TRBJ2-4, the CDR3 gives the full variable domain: SAVISQKPSRDICQRGTSLTIQCQVDSQVTMMFWYRQQPGQSLTLIATANQGSEATYESGFVIDKFPISRPNLTFSTLTVSNMSPEDSSIYLCSAFLSDIQYFGAGTRLSVL.

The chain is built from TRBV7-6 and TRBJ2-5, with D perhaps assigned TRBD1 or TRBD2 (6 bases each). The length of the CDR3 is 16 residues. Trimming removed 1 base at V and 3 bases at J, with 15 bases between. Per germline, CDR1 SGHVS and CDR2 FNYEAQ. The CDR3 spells CASSLVRGTRKETQYF. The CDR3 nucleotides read TGTGCCAGCAGCTTAGTCCGCGGGACAAGAAAAGAGACCCAGTACTTC. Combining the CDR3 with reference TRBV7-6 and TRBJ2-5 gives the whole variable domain GAGVSQSPRYKVTKRGQDVALRCDPISGHVSLYWYRQALGQGPEFLTYFNYEAQQDKSGLPNDRFSAERPEGSISTLTIQRTEQRDSAMYRCASSLVRGTRKETQYFGPGTRLLVL.

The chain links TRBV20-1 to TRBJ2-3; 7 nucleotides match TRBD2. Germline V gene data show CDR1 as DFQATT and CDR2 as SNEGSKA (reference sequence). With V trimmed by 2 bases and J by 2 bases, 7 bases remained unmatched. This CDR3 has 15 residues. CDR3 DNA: TGCAGTGCTAGAAGGTCGGGAGGTATCACAGATACGCAGTATTTT. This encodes CSARRSGGITDTQYF.

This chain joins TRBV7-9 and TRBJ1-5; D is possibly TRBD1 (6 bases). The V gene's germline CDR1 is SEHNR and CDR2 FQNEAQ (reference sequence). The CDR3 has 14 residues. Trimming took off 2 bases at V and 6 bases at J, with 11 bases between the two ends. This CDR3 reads CASSLLGGGQPQHF. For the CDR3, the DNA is TGTGCCAGCAGCTTATTGGGGGGCGGTCAGCCCCAGCATTTT.

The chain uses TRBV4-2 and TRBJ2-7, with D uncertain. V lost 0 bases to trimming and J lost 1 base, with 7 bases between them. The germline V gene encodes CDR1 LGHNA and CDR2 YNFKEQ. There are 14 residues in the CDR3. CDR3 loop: CASSQEGSSYEQYF. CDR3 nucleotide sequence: TGTGCCAGCAGCCAAGAGGGCAGTTCCTACGAGCAGTACTTC.

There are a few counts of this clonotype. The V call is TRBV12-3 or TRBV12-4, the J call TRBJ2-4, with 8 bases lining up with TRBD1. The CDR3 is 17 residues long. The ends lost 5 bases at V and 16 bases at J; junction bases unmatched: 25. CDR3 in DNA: TGTGCCAGCAGTCGTACCCCGGGACAGGATACCCCCCCAGGACAATACTTC. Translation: CASSRTPGQDTPPGQYF.

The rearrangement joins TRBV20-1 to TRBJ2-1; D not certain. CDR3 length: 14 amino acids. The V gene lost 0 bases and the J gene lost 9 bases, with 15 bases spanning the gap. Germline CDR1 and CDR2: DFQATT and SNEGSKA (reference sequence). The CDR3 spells CSARDPAGWGEQFF. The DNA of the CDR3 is TGCAGTGCTAGAGACCCGGCTGGATGGGGTGAGCAGTTCTTC.

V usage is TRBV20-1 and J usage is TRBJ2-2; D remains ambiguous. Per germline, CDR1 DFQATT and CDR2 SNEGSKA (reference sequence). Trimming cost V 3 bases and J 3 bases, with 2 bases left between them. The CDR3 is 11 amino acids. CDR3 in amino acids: CSASYTGELFF. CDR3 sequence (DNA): TGCAGTGCTAGCTACACCGGGGAGCTGTTTTTT.

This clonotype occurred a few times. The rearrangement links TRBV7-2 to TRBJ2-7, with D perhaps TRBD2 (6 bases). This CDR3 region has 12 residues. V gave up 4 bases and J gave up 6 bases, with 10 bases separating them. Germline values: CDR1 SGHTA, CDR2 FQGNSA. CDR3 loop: CASSYASAEQYF. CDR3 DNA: TGTGCCAGCAGCTATGCTAGCGCCGAGCAGTACTTC.